This T cell receptor beta chain was recorded in a study of graft-versus-host responses after intestinal transplantation (dated by TCRdb to 2020 to 2022). The study in broad terms: The transplants that recipients got were multivisceral, liver-intestinal, or isolated intestinal. To identify alloreactive clones, pre-transplant mixed lymphocyte reaction products were sequenced and then compared with unstimulated pre-transplant donor and recipient T cells. Every recipient was given anti-thymocyte globulin induction, followed by approximately 3 years of maintenance tacrolimus and steroids. After intestinal transplantation, graft-versus-host and host-versus-graft alloreactive T cell clones in the graft, circulation and bone marrow were tracked using bulk TCR-beta CDR3 sequencing. A cohort of fewer than 25 intestinal transplant recipients, including one retransplant, was enrolled, and 3 patients lacking pretransplant specimens were excluded. Donor T cell macrochimerism was defined as a peak of at least 4% donor T cells among recipient peripheral blood mononuclear cells. Instead of going to the commercial service, samples from a few later patients were sequenced in-house on an Illumina MiSeq and processed with MiXCR. What the research found in general, with its limitations: Peak levels of circulating GvH clones were associated with declines in HvG clones early after transplant. High GvH to HvG T cell clonal ratios were observed in the allografts of patients with donor T cell macrochimerism. GvH clones were detected in recipient bone marrow, and some of these GvH clones were observed earlier in ileal mucosa or blood, consistent with an intestinal mucosal origin. The relatively low number and heterogeneity of intestinal transplant patients limited the conclusions.

A word on this clone: It has no much larger one-base neighbor in the sample; base qualities were not kept.

The time point label for this specimen denotes: cells obtained before transplantation from donor or recipient. Mixed lymphocyte reactions plated around 200,000 CFSE-labeled pre-transplant responders with around 200,000 irradiated violet-dye-labeled stimulators and were cultured for 6 days. Proliferating CD3+CD4+CFSE-low and CD3+CD8+CFSE-low responder cells were FACS-sorted on a BD Influx sorter after the mixed lymphocyte reaction. Libraries came from the immunoSEQ multiplex PCR assay. For most patients, genomic DNA was isolated with the Qiagen DNeasy Blood and Tissue Kit and shipped frozen to Adaptive Biotechnologies for TCR sequencing. For most patients, high-throughput TCR-beta CDR3 sequencing of genomic DNA was performed by Adaptive Biotechnologies. As for how the authors treated the data: Adaptive's ImmunoSEQ software was the source of the TCR sequencing data for around 20 patients, while a few other patients were processed with MiXCR and VDJtools. To correct CD4 versus CD8 sorting errors, any sequence found in both subsets at a frequency ratio below 5:1 was removed. CDR3 nucleotide sequences shared between donor and recipient were removed because their origin could not be assigned. Alloreactive clones required at least 2-fold expansion over unstimulated cells and minimum CFSE-low frequency of 0.002% (template counts) or 0.001% (read counts). Clones were considered mappable if detected in sequenced pre-transplant spleen, lymph node, or MLR CFSE-low populations of the donor or recipient. Cumulative frequency of alloreactive clones was calculated as a percentage of all sequences weighted by copy number. TCRdb took this table from immuneACCESS and kept in-frame rearrangements with V and J called. Such tables lack part of the clones; where checked against another copy, unresolved V genes explain under half of the gap, and the rest is unexplained. V and J calls and clone size are those listed in that table; D and trimming were worked out from the DNA. The sample table shows approximately 23,000 clones, and over 35% are seen once. In total, the top ten clones hold about 1.3% of the sample.

The CDR3 has 15 amino acids, counting the end cysteine and phenylalanine. Only the CDR3 portion is preserved as DNA: 45 bases, with reading frame beginning at the first base. The trim is 0 bases for V and 8 bases for J, with a gap of 14 bases between the germline ends. Per the germline V gene (reference sequence), LNHDA is the CDR1 and SQIVND is the CDR2. Sequences were derived from alloreactive CD8+ T cells from a mixed lymphocyte reaction culture, sampled before transplantation. The cell subset or site label, as the study defines it: CFSE-low proliferating T cells sorted from roughly six-day pre-transplant mixed lymphocyte reaction (GvH or HvG direction). The rearrangement joined TRBV19 to TRBJ2-1; the D gene could be TRBD1 or TRBD2, each one agreeing over 5 bases. The TCR comes from a human patient who was an organ donor for intestinal transplantation. The DNA reads TGTGCCAGTAGTATAGAGGCCGGGACCGGGGATGAGCAGTTCTTC. It encodes CASSIEAGTGDEQFF.